The subject of this entry is one TCR beta chain. Its antigen remains unidentified. The germline gives CDR1 LGHNA, CDR2 YNFKEQ. CDR3 size: 18 residues. Trimming removed 0 bases from V and 1 base from J, with 19 bases in between. The sample comes from a study of post-analysis software for immune sequencing data. Researchers reported that TCR beta cDNA libraries carried unique molecular identifiers. TCRdb reanalysed the PCR reads using MiXCR and keeps one entry per CDR3 protein. The table has approximately 570,000 distinct CDR3 sequences, 44% seen once. Study outcomes and limitations: Several TRBV segments were more frequent in patients than controls; TRBV5-6, TRBV5-1 and TRBV20-1 belonged to this group.

This receptor was identified in a girl aged 10 to 17 with multiple sclerosis. The chain couples TRBV4-2 to TRBJ2-7; D is possibly TRBD2 (7 bases). The sample consisted of blood. CDR3 residues: CASSQESTNGGLSYEQYF. The CDR3 nucleotides are TGTGCCAGCAGCCAAGAATCGACTAACGGGGGGCTATCCTACGAGCAGTACTTC.